The clone carrying this TCR beta chain was seen only once. What it binds is not known. This specimen comes from a study of cytomegalovirus exposure and HLA in healthy donors. Study-wide results and caveats: Under in vitro conditions, three CMV-associated chains were confirmed as specific for CMV antigens.

Trimming took 2 bases from V and 3 from J, leaving 11 bases between them. The CDR3 extends over 14 amino acids. The germline V gene encodes CDR1 SGHDT and CDR2 YYEEEE. The PCR employed 60 Vbeta primers together with 13 Jbeta primers. Sequenced by immunoSEQ multiplex PCR; TCRdb stores in-frame clones only, minus some. This table has under 70,000 clones, about 80% appearing once. Sequenced sample: PBMCs. The source is a man aged 50-60 years in good health and CMV-seronegative. This chain joins TRBV5-6 and TRBJ1-2; D is perhaps TRBD1 (6 bases). CDR3 DNA sequence: TGTGCCAGCAGCTTACGACAGGACTACTATGGCTACACCTTC. As protein: CASSLRQDYYGYTF.